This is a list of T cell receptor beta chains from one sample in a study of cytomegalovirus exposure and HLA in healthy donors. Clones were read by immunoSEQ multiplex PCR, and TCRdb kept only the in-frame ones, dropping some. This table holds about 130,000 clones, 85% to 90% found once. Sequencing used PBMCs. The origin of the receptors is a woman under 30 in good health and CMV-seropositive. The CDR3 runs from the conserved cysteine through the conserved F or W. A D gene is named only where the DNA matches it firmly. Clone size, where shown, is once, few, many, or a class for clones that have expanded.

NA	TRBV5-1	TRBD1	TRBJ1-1	CASRFTTGVETEAFF	TGCGCCAGCAGATTTACGACAGGGGTGGAAACTGAAGCTTTCTTT
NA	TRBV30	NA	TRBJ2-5	CAWSVAAGALQYF	TGTGCCTGGAGTGTAGCGGCAGGGGCCCTCCAGTACTTC
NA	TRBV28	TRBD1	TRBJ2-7	CASKRTGGSYEQYF	TGTGCCAGCAAAAGGACAGGGGGCTCCTACGAGCAGTACTTC
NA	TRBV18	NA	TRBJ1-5	CASSPGQVVNQPQHF	TGTGCCAGCTCACCAGGTCAGGTCGTAAATCAGCCCCAGCATTTT
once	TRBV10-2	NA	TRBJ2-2	CASRLGAGELFF	TGCGCCAGCAGGCTAGGGGCCGGGGAGCTGTTTTTT
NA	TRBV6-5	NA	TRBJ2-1	CASSRGFSYNEQFF	TGTGCCAGCAGTCGAGGATTTTCCTACAATGAGCAGTTCTTC
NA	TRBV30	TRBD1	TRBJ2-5	CAWSRTGGWETQYF	TGTGCCTGGAGTCGGACAGGGGGCTGGGAGACCCAGTACTTC
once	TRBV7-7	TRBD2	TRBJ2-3	CASSSGTSGYTDTQYF	TGTGCTAGCAGCTCCGGGACTAGCGGATACACAGATACGCAGTATTTT
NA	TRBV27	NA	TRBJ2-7	CASSFGIGAAYEQYF	TGTGCCAGCAGTTTTGGGATAGGGGCCGCCTACGAGCAGTACTTC
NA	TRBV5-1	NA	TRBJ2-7	CASRRGLWEQYF	TGCGCCAGCAGACGTGGACTATGGGAGCAGTACTTC